What follows are 17 T cell receptor beta chains derived from one specimen sequenced in a study of CXCR3-negative and CXCR3-positive naive CD8 T cells. UMI labels and 5' RACE were used to prepare the TRB cDNA libraries. TCRdb reprocessed the 5' RACE reads; each CDR3 protein has one entry and no DNA is given. The listing records some 130,000 distinct CDR3 sequences. Sequenced material: naive CXCR3- CD8+ T cells from blood. This sample's subset: CD45RO-CCR7+CD27+CD95- naive CD8+ T cells lacking CXCR3 (TNR3-). These receptors were collected from a human donor in good health. Some clones in this sample may be carry-over from other donors' samples.

This chain joins TRBV6-5 and TRBJ1-6; TCRdb's D gene call, TRBD1, goes unchecked for lack of DNA. The germline CDR1 and CDR2 sequences are MNHEY and SVGAGI. This CDR3 is 20 amino acids long. CDR3 in amino acids: CASSYSQGYRFFSYNSPLHF.

This rearrangement joins TRBV29-1 to TRBJ1-1; without DNA, the TCRdb call of TRBD1 cannot be checked. There are 14 residues in the CDR3. Germline V CDR1 and CDR2: SQVTM, ANQGSEA. The CDR3 loop reads CSVDGGQVNTEAFF.

The chain recombines TRBV5-6 with TRBJ2-4; TCRdb outputs TRBD1, but without DNA this stays unchecked. Germline-derived CDR1 and CDR2 are SGHDT and YYEEEE. The CDR3 sequence is 18 residues long. CDR3 sequence: CASSGGGGLLLAKNIQYF.

The chain joins TRBV4-1 to TRBJ2-7; the D gene TCRdb calls, TRBD1, cannot be checked with no DNA. Germline lookup yields CDR1 MGHRA and CDR2 YSYEKL. The CDR3 sequence is 15 residues long. This CDR3 reads CASSQVRTGAFEQYF.

The J gene is TRBJ2-3, the V gene TRBV6-6; with no DNA, the TCRdb D assignment of TRBD2 cannot be verified. The length of the CDR3 is 15 residues. The germline V gene has CDR1 MNHNY and CDR2 SVGAGI (reference sequence). CDR3 amino acids: CASSYSSGRSDTQYF.

V is TRBV29-1 and J is TRBJ2-7; TCRdb's assignment of TRBD2 cannot be checked, as there is no DNA. Germline lookup yields CDR1 SQVTM and CDR2 ANQGSEA. This CDR3 region has 14 residues. CDR3 in amino acids: CSVEIDDLPYEQYF.

The J gene is TRBJ1-1, the V gene TRBV4-1; TCRdb proposes TRBD1, but this gene call is untestable without DNA. Germline CDR1 and CDR2: MGHRA and YSYEKL. This CDR3 is 15 amino acids long. The CDR3 sequence: CASSQVSSLNTEAFF.

This sequence joins TRBV18 and TRBJ2-1; TCRdb outputs TRBD1, but without DNA this stays unchecked. Germline-derived CDR1 and CDR2 are KGHSH and LQKENI. This CDR3 region has 15 residues. The CDR3: CASSPRQGASNEQFF.

The CDR3 reads CATSRDVSPGQYGYTF. V usage is TRBV15 and J usage is TRBJ1-2; TCRdb indicates TRBD1, and absent DNA this call remains unverified. This CDR3 is 16 amino acids long. CDR1 is LNHNV and CDR2 is YYDKDF in the germline V gene (reference sequence).

The chain recombines TRBV20-1 with TRBJ2-7; with no DNA, the TCRdb D assignment of TRBD1 cannot be verified. Germline V gives CDR1 DFQATT, CDR2 SNEGSKA (reference sequence). This CDR3 region has 12 residues. The CDR3 region is CSANWGTYEQYF.

The chain combines TRBV27 with TRBJ1-2; TCRdb designates TRBD1, a call that cannot be tested without DNA. Germline loops: CDR1 MNHEY, CDR2 SMNVEV (reference sequence). The CDR3 spans 13 residues. The CDR3 region is CGSSSQGGYGYTF.

This chain joins TRBV11-2 and TRBJ2-1; the TRBD1 assignment by TCRdb is unverifiable without DNA. Germline V gene sequence: CDR1 SGHAT, CDR2 FQNNGV. This CDR3 is built from 12 residues. This CDR3 is CASSAPGDEQFF. Complete variable domain (other parts from reference TRBV11-2 and TRBJ2-1): EAGVAQSPRYKIIEKRQSVAFWCNPISGHATLYWYQQILGQGPKLLIQFQNNGVVDDSQLPKDRFSAERLKGVDSTLKIQPAKLEDSAVYLCASSAPGDEQFFGPGTRLTVL.

This sequence joins TRBV7-3 and TRBJ1-1; TCRdb picks TRBD1, but there is no DNA to check that call. Looked up from germline, CDR1 is SGHTA and CDR2 is FQGTGA. The CDR3 sequence is 14 residues long. CDR3 sequence reads: CASSVDPANTEAFF.

This chain connects TRBV12-3 or TRBV12-4 to TRBJ2-7. The CDR3 runs 15 residues. The CDR3 loop reads CASSPKRTASYEQYF.

The chain has TRBV20-1 and TRBJ2-4; TCRdb designates TRBD2, a call that cannot be tested without DNA. The CDR3 contains 15 residues. Germline V lookup: CDR1 DFQATT, CDR2 SNEGSKA (reference sequence). CDR3 amino acids: CSARRLREGLGIQYF.

This chain connects TRBV7-9 to TRBJ2-1; TCRdb indicates TRBD2, and absent DNA this call remains unverified. CDR1 is SEHNR and CDR2 is FQNEAQ in the germline V gene (reference sequence). The CDR3 is made up of 15 amino acids. The CDR3 protein is CASSGLAGVDNEQFF.

This chain links TRBV7-6 with TRBJ2-1. This CDR3 region has 12 residues. CDR1 SGHVS and CDR2 FNYEAQ come from the germline V gene. The CDR3 loop is CASSSRAGFQFF.